One sample yielded the 21 T cell receptor beta chains listed below, sequenced in a study of cytomegalovirus exposure and HLA in healthy donors (dated by TCRdb to the late 2010s). The library was produced with the immunoSEQ multiplex PCR assay. TCRdb took this table from immuneACCESS and kept in-frame rearrangements with V and J called. Such tables lack part of the clones; where checked against another copy, unresolved V genes explain under half of the gap, and the rest is unexplained. For this sample the table gives roughly 250,000 clones, of which 80% to 90% were detected only once. The ten largest make up 2.6% of the sample. The sequencing sample was made of PBMCs. These receptor sequences come from a man younger than 35 in good health and CMV-seronegative.

The V gene is TRBV5-4, the J gene TRBJ2-1; the match to TRBD1 covers 7 bases. The CDR3 runs to 15 residues. Germline V gives CDR1 SGHNT, CDR2 YYREEE (reference sequence). With 0 bases clipped from V and 7 bases from J, the junction kept 7 bases outside the gene matches. CDR3 in amino acids: CASSLAQGVVNEQFF. Written as DNA, the CDR3 is TGTGCCAGCAGCTTGGCCCAGGGGGTTGTAAATGAGCAGTTCTTC.

The J gene is TRBJ2-1, the V gene TRBV4-3; 7 bases line up with TRBD1. V was clipped by 1 base and J by 6 bases; unmatched bases: 6. The V gene's germline CDR1 is LGHNA and CDR2 YSLEER. The CDR3 length is 15 residues. CDR3 sequence reads: CASSQVWTGSNEQFF. CDR3 bases: TGCGCCAGCAGCCAAGTTTGGACAGGATCCAATGAGCAGTTCTTC.

The gene calls are TRBV7-2 and TRBJ2-6, with TRBD1 matching 8 bases. Trimming removed 3 bases from V and 2 bases from J; junction bases left unmatched: 3. The CDR3 extends over 16 amino acids. The germline V gene encodes CDR1 SGHTA and CDR2 FQGNSA. The CDR3 nucleotides are TGTGCCAGCAGCTTCTTGACAGGGGCTGGGGCCAACGTCCTGACTTTC. Its protein is CASSFLTGAGANVLTF.

The chain uses TRBV30 and TRBJ2-7; maybe TRBD1 (6 bases). The ends were cut back, 4 bases at V and 2 bases at J, with 15 bases in the middle. There are 14 residues in the CDR3. The germline gives CDR1 GTSNPN, CDR2 SVGIG (reference sequence). The CDR3 sequence is CAWNTGTQPYEQYF. CDR3 DNA: TGTGCCTGGAATACCGGGACACAACCCTACGAGCAGTACTTC.

V usage is TRBV28 and J usage is TRBJ2-2, with 8 bases fitting TRBD1. The CDR3 runs to 15 residues. Trimming took 5 bases from V and 4 from J; bases not matched to a gene: 6. Germline V gene data show CDR1 as MDHEN and CDR2 as SYDVKM. This CDR3 is CASSADRAGTGELFF. CDR3 bases: TGTGCCAGCAGTGCGGACAGGGCGGGCACCGGGGAGCTGTTTTTT. The full variable domain, in which reference TRBV28 and TRBJ2-2 provide the parts outside the CDR3, is DVKVTQSSRYLVKRTGEKVFLECVQDMDHENMFWYRQDPGLGLRLIYFSYDVKMKEKGDIPEGYSVSREKKERFSLILESASTNQTSMYLCASSADRAGTGELFFGEGSRLTVL.

The chain couples TRBV14 to TRBJ2-3; TRBD1 is a possible D gene (6 bases). The CDR3 is 15 residues long. CDR1 SGHDN and CDR2 FVKESK come from the germline V gene. V lost 4 bases to trimming and J lost 6 bases, with 17 bases between them. CDR3 DNA: TGTGCCAGCAGCCCGTACAGGGAATTGGCGGATACGCAGTATTTT. Protein sequence: CASSPYRELADTQYF.

The chain joins TRBV5-6 to TRBJ2-7; TRBD2 is a possible D gene (5 bases). V was cut by 1 base and J by 1 base, with 9 bases left in between. The CDR3 has 14 amino acids. CDR1 and CDR2 (germline): SGHDT, YYEEEE. CDR3 amino acids: CASSLRQRSYEQYF. CDR3 DNA sequence: TGTGCCAGCAGCTTGAGGCAGCGGTCCTACGAGCAGTACTTC.

The rearrangement joins TRBV14 to TRBJ2-7; 8 bases match TRBD2. CDR1 is SGHDN, CDR2 FVKESK, per germline. This CDR3 is 17 amino acids long. After removal of 1 base from V and 3 bases from J, the junction contained 11 bases not matched to a gene. The CDR3 DNA sequence: TGTGCCAGCAGCCAAGTTCCTAGCGGGCGGAGAGACTACGAGCAGTACTTC. It yields the protein CASSQVPSGRRDYEQYF.

The chain employs TRBV6-6 and TRBJ1-2, with D unresolved. The CDR3 consists of 13 residues. Germline V gives CDR1 MNHNY, CDR2 SVGAGI (reference sequence). Trimming took 4 bases from V and 2 from J, leaving 8 bases between them. CDR3 in amino acids: CASSSEQNYGYTF. The CDR3 coding sequence is TGTGCCAGCAGTTCCGAACAGAACTATGGCTACACCTTC.

CDR3 DNA: TGTGCCAGCAGCGAATTAGTCGGTGATGAGCAGTTCTTC. Protein sequence: CASSELVGDEQFF. This chain joins TRBV11-2 and TRBJ2-1; no clear D. Germline loops: CDR1 SGHAT, CDR2 FQNNGV. V lost 5 bases, J lost 8 bases, and 13 bases lay in between. CDR3 length equals 13 residues. The full variable domain, in which reference TRBV11-2 and TRBJ2-1 provide the parts outside the CDR3, is EAGVAQSPRYKIIEKRQSVAFWCNPISGHATLYWYQQILGQGPKLLIQFQNNGVVDDSQLPKDRFSAERLKGVDSTLKIQPAKLEDSAVYLCASSELVGDEQFFGPGTRLTVL.

This chain links TRBV10-3 with TRBJ1-6; a possible D gene is TRBD1 (5 bases). CDR1 is ENHRY and CDR2 is SYGVKD in the germline V gene. This CDR3 contains 14 residues. V was shortened by 9 bases and J by 5 bases, with 14 bases between the two germline ends. The CDR3 coding sequence is TGTGCCATAAAACAGGAAGGGAATAATTCACCCCTCCACTTT. Translated, it gives CAIKQEGNNSPLHF.

This clone appeared once. The chain recombines TRBV2 with TRBJ1-1, with 8 positions matching TRBD1. Germline CDR1 reads SNHLY; CDR2 reads FYNNEI. Germline trimming cut 4 bases from V and 0 bases from J; bases unmatched to any gene: 7. The CDR3 runs to 16 residues. The CDR3 here is CASSVDRVKVNTEAFF. In nucleotides, the CDR3 is TGTGCCAGCAGTGTGGACAGGGTTAAAGTGAACACTGAAGCTTTCTTT.

This rearrangement joins TRBV11-2 to TRBJ2-5; no clear D. Between the trimmed V and J ends, which lost 1 base and 0 bases, there was a span of 12 bases. Per germline, CDR1 SGHAT and CDR2 FQNNGV. This CDR3 spans 16 amino acids. CDR3: CASSLVRAPYQETQYF. The CDR3 region has the DNA TGTGCCAGCAGCTTAGTGAGAGCCCCGTACCAAGAGACCCAGTACTTC.

The chain uses TRBV4-3 and TRBJ1-2, with a possible D match to TRBD1 (5 bases). The CDR3 has 12 amino acids. CDR1 and CDR2 (germline): LGHNA, YSLEER. V was shortened by 3 bases and J by 8 bases, with 10 bases between the two germline ends. CDR3: CASSQQGGGYTF. The CDR3 bases are TGCGCCAGCAGCCAGCAGGGAGGCGGCTACACCTTC.

The gene calls are TRBV5-4 and TRBJ2-7; perhaps TRBD1 as D (8 bases). Germline V gene sequence: CDR1 SGHNT, CDR2 YYREEE (reference sequence). V lost 3 bases, J lost 2 bases, and 18 bases lay in between. The CDR3 length is 16 residues. CDR3 nucleotides: TGTGCCAGCAGCTGGGAGGGGACAGGCAACCCCTACGAGCAGTACTTC. This translates into CASSWEGTGNPYEQYF.

This rearrangement joins TRBV5-4 to TRBJ2-2; 7 nucleotides line up with TRBD2. V gave up 6 bases and J gave up 7 bases; unmatched junction bases: 9. The CDR3 spans 14 residues. Per germline, CDR1 SGHNT and CDR2 YYREEE (reference sequence). The chain's CDR3 is CASKIWGRDGELFF. For the CDR3, the DNA is TGTGCCAGCAAGATTTGGGGGAGGGACGGGGAGCTGTTTTTT.

This chain links TRBV5-1 with TRBJ1-1; possibly TRBD1 for D (6 bases). Germline CDR1 and CDR2: SGHRS and YFSETQ. Between the trimmed V and J ends, which lost 4 bases and 1 base, there was a span of 20 bases. There are 17 residues in the CDR3. The CDR3 DNA reads as TGCGCCAGCAGCCGGTCAGGTTTAGGACAGCCGAACACTGAAGCTTTCTTT. This sequence encodes CASSRSGLGQPNTEAFF.

The V and J genes are TRBV6-6 and TRBJ2-3, with D unclear. The V gene's germline CDR1 is MNHNY and CDR2 SVGAGI (reference sequence). Trimming cost V 2 bases and J 0 bases, with 12 bases left between them. CDR3 length: 16 residues. The CDR3 DNA reads TGTGCCAGCAGTTACCGGTCGCGAGCTAGCACAGATACGCAGTATTTT. Encoded protein: CASSYRSRASTDTQYF.

This sequence joins TRBV5-6 and TRBJ2-5; a weak D match, TRBD1 (5 bases). This CDR3 has 15 residues. Trimming took 3 bases from V and 3 from J, leaving 15 bases between them. The germline V gene encodes CDR1 SGHDT and CDR2 YYEEEE. The DNA for the CDR3 is TGTGCCAGCAGCTCACCCCCAGGGATGGAAGAGACCCAGTACTTC. It encodes CASSSPPGMEETQYF.

This clone was observed a handful of times. The V and J genes are TRBV4-1 and TRBJ2-2, with 13 positions matching TRBD2. Germline CDR1 MGHRA, CDR2 YSYEKL. CDR3 size: 16 residues. Trimming cost V 3 bases and J 8 bases; bases outside gene matches: 6. CDR3 protein: CASSHPGLAGSGELFF. As DNA, the CDR3 is TGCGCCAGCAGCCATCCGGGACTAGCGGGATCAGGGGAGCTGTTTTTT.

The chain recombines TRBV7-9 with TRBJ2-7, with D uncertain. The CDR3 extends over 14 amino acids. Trimming left V 4 bases short and J 2 bases short, with 12 bases between. Germline loops: CDR1 SEHNR, CDR2 FQNEAQ (reference sequence). CDR3 residues: CASSSFTDTYEQYF. CDR3 in DNA: TGTGCCAGCAGCTCCTTTACAGATACCTACGAGCAGTACTTC.